The clone carrying this TCR beta chain was observed a handful of times. Its matching antigen is unknown. This same CDR3 is encoded by further DNA sequences in the sample. These data originate in a study of beta chain features in type 1 diabetes. Germline-derived CDR1 and CDR2 are SQVTM and ANQGSEA. The V and J ends lost 2 bases and 0 bases respectively, with 7 bases between them. The CDR3 covers 13 residues. Overall study findings and caveats: Type 1 diabetes patients had fewer VDJ junction insertions and more deletions. Patients with Type 1 diabetes showed moderately but significantly shorter TCRB CDR3s in all four CD4+ subsets.

Expressed TCRB transcripts were sequenced, since all the RNA that had been isolated was reverse transcribed. Sequenced by immunoSEQ multiplex PCR; TCRdb stores in-frame clones only, minus some. The repertoire holds about 230,000 clones, roughly 16% seen once, with approximately 0.086% in the top ten. Staining for CD45RO/CCR7/CD25/CD127/CD95/CD27 allowed sorting of CD4+ naive, central memory, regulatory and stem cell-like memory cells. Populations isolated by sorting all had purity greater than 95%. The specimen was naive CD4+ T cells from blood. V is TRBV29-1 and J is TRBJ1-1; a weak D match, TRBD1 (6 bases). This sequence originates from a man under 40 with type 1 diabetes. DNA of the CDR3: TGCAGCGTTGAACGGACAGTGAACACTGAAGCTTTCTTT. Translated, it gives CSVERTVNTEAFF.